This entry describes one T cell receptor beta chain. TCRdb derives one entry per CDR3 protein from the 5' RACE reads, leaving out DNA. This repertoire comprises 350,000 to 500,000 distinct CDR3 sequences; its ten largest clones make up around 2.4%. The sample is drawn from a study of monozygotic twins with inflammatory bowel disease. This CDR3 comprises 11 residues. CDR1 SNHLY and CDR2 FYNNEI come from the germline V gene. The sample consisted of blood. This chain uses TRBV2 with TRBJ2-3. This TCR came from a human donor with ulcerative colitis or Crohn's disease, or a healthy co-twin of an affected twin (not recorded which). CDR3 loop: CATQLRDTQYF.